Below are 18 T cell receptor beta chains sequenced from a single sample in a study of cytomegalovirus exposure and HLA in healthy donors. 13 Jbeta primers and 60 Vbeta primers were used for the PCR. Clones were read by immunoSEQ multiplex PCR, and TCRdb kept only the in-frame ones, dropping some. The table includes roughly 95,000 clones, 65% to 90% detected once. The sequenced sample consisted of PBMCs. Receptors were obtained from a man aged 25-45 years in good health and CMV-seropositive.

In the case of this clone: This specimen includes other DNA sequences encoding the same CDR3. CDR3 nucleotide sequence: TGTGCCAGCAGCGTGAGTGGGAGCTCCTACAATGAGCAGTTCTTC. Its translation: CASSVSGSSYNEQFF. This chain links TRBV9 with TRBJ2-1; tentative D call: TRBD2 (5 bases). Trimming cost V 2 bases and J 0 bases, with 9 bases left between them. This CDR3 comprises 15 residues. Germline assignment: CDR1 SGDLS and CDR2 YYNGEE.

The chain uses TRBV7-8 and TRBJ1-2; D is perhaps TRBD1 (6 bases). V gave up 4 bases and J gave up 3 bases, with 15 bases separating them. This CDR3 contains 15 residues. Germline CDR1 and CDR2: SGHVS and FQNEAQ. The CDR3 DNA is TGTGCCAGCAGCTCATACCCACAGGGAGACTATGGCTACACCTTC. It encodes CASSSYPQGDYGYTF.

The rearrangement links TRBV4-1 to TRBJ2-7; maybe TRBD1 (5 bases). Trimming shortened V by 0 bases and J by 0 bases, and 18 bases separated the two germline ends. This CDR3 is built from 18 residues. The germline CDR1 and CDR2 sequences are MGHRA and YSYEKL. The CDR3 loop is CASSQDGSLTALSYEQYF. As DNA, the CDR3 is TGCGCCAGCAGCCAAGACGGAAGTTTGACAGCGCTCTCCTACGAGCAGTACTTC.

The rearrangement joins TRBV5-4 to TRBJ2-3, with 15 nucleotides matching TRBD2. The CDR3 runs to 16 residues. CDR1 and CDR2 from the germline V gene are SGHNT and YYREEE (reference sequence). V shed 0 bases and J 5 bases; nucleotides not matched to a gene: 1. The chain's CDR3 is CASSLGTSGRGDTQYF. For the CDR3, the DNA is TGTGCCAGCAGCTTGGGGACTAGCGGGAGGGGAGATACGCAGTATTTT.

The chain carries TRBV14 and TRBJ1-1; 9 nucleotides align to TRBD1. J was trimmed by 3 bases and V by 0 bases; bases with no gene match: 11. The CDR3 totals 18 residues. Germline loops: CDR1 SGHDN, CDR2 FVKESK. CDR3 protein: CASSQEWTGVPPDTEAFF. In DNA, the CDR3 is TGTGCCAGCAGCCAAGAATGGACAGGGGTCCCCCCGGACACTGAAGCTTTCTTT.

The chain is built from TRBV6-1 and TRBJ1-2; D is ambiguous. This CDR3 has 11 residues. Deletions cut 6 bases from V and 7 bases from J, with 9 bases between. Per the germline V gene, CDR1 is MNHNS and CDR2 is SASEGT. CDR3 region: CASRVGGGYTF. The CDR3 DNA sequence: TGTGCCAGCAGGGTAGGAGGTGGCTACACCTTC.

This chain joins TRBV30 and TRBJ1-1, with TRBD1 matching 8 bases. Germline trimming cut 2 bases from V and 1 base from J; bases unmatched to any gene: 3. The CDR3 consists of 14 residues. From germline, CDR1 is GTSNPN and CDR2 SVGIG (reference sequence). In DNA, the CDR3 is TGTGCCTGGAGTCTGGGGACAGGGAACACTGAAGCTTTCTTT. Translation gives CAWSLGTGNTEAFF.

This chain joins TRBV4-3 and TRBJ2-5; 9 bases are shared with TRBD2. The J call could be wrong; TRBJ2-7 is a better fit for the DNA end. Germline-derived CDR1 and CDR2 are LGHNA and YSLEER. CDR3 length: 15 amino acids. CDR3 bases: TGCGCCAGCAGCCAGCGGGAGGGTGGCTCCTACGAGCAGTACTTC. It is translated as CASSQREGGSYEQYF.

The gene calls are TRBV15 and TRBJ1-4; TRBD1 matches at 12 bases. The length of the CDR3 is 16 residues. Trimming took 3 bases from V and 9 from J; bases not matched to a gene: 8. In germline, CDR1 is LNHNV, CDR2 YYDKDF (reference sequence). Here the CDR3 DNA reads TGTGCCACCAGCAGGGCGCCGGGACAGGGGGCCAAAAAACTGTTTTTT. It specifies CATSRAPGQGAKKLFF.

This clone was recorded a few times. J is TRBJ1-4 and V is TRBV28, with TRBD1 matching over 7 bases. The V gene end was trimmed by 6 bases and the J gene end by 6 bases; junction bases not matched to a gene: 7. The CDR3 is 14 amino acids. CDR1 is MDHEN, CDR2 SYDVKM, per germline. The CDR3 here is CASSRQGTDEKLFF. CDR3 DNA: TGTGCCAGCAGCCGACAGGGAACAGATGAAAAACTGTTTTTT.

The chain carries TRBV6-5 and TRBJ2-3; TRBD2 matches 7 bases. This CDR3 comprises 15 residues. Germline-derived CDR1 and CDR2 are MNHEY and SVGAGI. V trimming: 5 bases; J trimming: 0 bases; junction bases outside the gene matches: 5. The CDR3 spells CASSPTGGSTDTQYF. CDR3 DNA: TGTGCCAGCAGTCCCACGGGGGGTAGCACAGATACGCAGTATTTT.

This sequence joins TRBV7-9 and TRBJ2-1, with D tentatively TRBD2 (5 bases). Trimming removed 7 bases from V and 0 bases from J, with 13 bases in between. This CDR3 is 15 amino acids long. Per the germline V gene, CDR1 is SEHNR and CDR2 is FQNEAQ (reference sequence). The CDR3 protein is CASTGAESSYNEQFF. The CDR3 DNA sequence: TGTGCCAGCACCGGAGCGGAGAGCTCCTACAATGAGCAGTTCTTC.

Only a few counts were recorded for this clone. The chain is built from TRBV5-1 and TRBJ1-4; TRBD1 is a possible D gene (5 bases). Germline-derived CDR1 and CDR2 are SGHRS and YFSETQ. This CDR3 region has 17 residues. Trimming took off 3 bases at V and 0 bases at J, with 15 bases between the two ends. The CDR3 here is CASSSGTFGATNEKLFF. The CDR3 DNA follows: TGCGCCAGCAGCTCCGGGACTTTTGGGGCAACTAATGAAAAACTGTTTTTT.

The CDR3 coding sequence is TGTGCCAGCAGCCCATCAGGACTCGAGCAGTACTTC. It specifies CASSPSGLEQYF. The chain carries TRBV2 and TRBJ2-7; D possibly corresponds to TRBD2 (5 bases). Trimming stripped 6 bases from V and 6 bases from J, with 12 bases between. Looked up from germline, CDR1 is SNHLY and CDR2 is FYNNEI. There are 12 residues in the CDR3.

The chain is built from TRBV2 and TRBJ2-5; 7 nucleotides line up with TRBD2. V lost 5 bases, J lost 3 bases, and 9 bases stayed unmatched. The CDR3 covers 15 residues. Germline-derived CDR1 and CDR2 are SNHLY and FYNNEI. The CDR3 here is CASSSRLAREETQYF. The CDR3 DNA is TGTGCCAGCAGTTCCCGACTAGCACGGGAAGAGACCCAGTACTTC.

This chain connects TRBV6-1 to TRBJ2-7; TRBD2 agrees at 9 bases. With V trimmed by 2 bases and J by 3 bases, 8 bases remained unmatched. This CDR3 is built from 16 residues. The germline CDR1 and CDR2 sequences are MNHNS and SASEGT. The CDR3 protein is CASSEKISGRDYEQYF. The DNA of the CDR3 is TGTGCCAGCAGTGAAAAGATTAGCGGGAGAGACTACGAGCAGTACTTC.

The rearrangement joins TRBV7-9 to TRBJ2-1; no definite D call. The CDR3 covers 11 residues. V was clipped by 5 bases and J by 7 bases, with 6 bases between them. Germline V gives CDR1 SEHNR, CDR2 FQNEAQ (reference sequence). DNA for the CDR3: TGTGCCAGCAGCCCGTATAATGAGCAGTTCTTC. Translated: CASSPYNEQFF.

This chain connects TRBV5-1 to TRBJ2-3; a weak D match, TRBD1 (5 bases). Trimming removed 5 bases at V and 1 base at J, with 14 bases between. The CDR3 loop spans 15 amino acids. Germline-derived CDR1 and CDR2 are SGHRS and YFSETQ. CDR3 protein: CASSTWGQGTDTQYF. DNA of the CDR3: TGCGCCAGCAGTACCTGGGGCCAAGGCACAGATACGCAGTATTTT.